This TCR beta chain is from a study of CD4 T cell repertoires in COVID-19. Whole-study findings and limits: Several top expanded SARS-CoV-2-reactive clonotypes were shared by two or three memory subsets.

This CDR3 is 14 amino acids long. V was clipped by 4 bases and J by 0 bases, with 7 bases between them. The germline CDR1 and CDR2 sequences are WNHNN and SYGVQD (reference sequence). Notes on this clone: What it binds is unknown.

These patients had recovered from COVID-19 ranging mild to severe. No culture step preceded sequencing of the ex vivo isolated memory T cells. The repertoire was sequenced with immunoSEQ multiplex PCR; TCRdb's copy has only in-frame clones and lacks some. The table shows some 80,000 clones, with 83% occurring only once. The sequence was obtained from a human donor who had COVID-19. The chain has TRBV10-1 and TRBJ1-3; unclear D gene. The sequencing used CD4+ T cells from peripheral blood, collected after recovery from COVID-19. The CDR3 nucleotides read TGCGCCAGCAGTGGGGTCTCCTCTGGAAACACCATATATTTT. As protein: CASSGVSSGNTIYF.